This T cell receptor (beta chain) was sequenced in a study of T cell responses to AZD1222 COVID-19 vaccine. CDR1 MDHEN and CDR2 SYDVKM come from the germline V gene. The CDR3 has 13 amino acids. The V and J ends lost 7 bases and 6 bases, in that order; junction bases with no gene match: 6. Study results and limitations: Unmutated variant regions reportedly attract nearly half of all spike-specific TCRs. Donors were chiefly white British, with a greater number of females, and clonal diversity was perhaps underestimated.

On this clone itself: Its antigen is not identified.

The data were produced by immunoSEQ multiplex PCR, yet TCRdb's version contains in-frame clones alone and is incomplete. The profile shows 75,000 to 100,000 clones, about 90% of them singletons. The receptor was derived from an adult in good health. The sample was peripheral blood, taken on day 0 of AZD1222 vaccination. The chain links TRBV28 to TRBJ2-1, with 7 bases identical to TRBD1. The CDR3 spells CASNTGAPNEQFF. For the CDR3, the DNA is TGTGCCAGCAACACAGGGGCCCCCAATGAGCAGTTCTTC. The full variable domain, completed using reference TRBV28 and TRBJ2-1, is DVKVTQSSRYLVKRTGEKVFLECVQDMDHENMFWYRQDPGLGLRLIYFSYDVKMKEKGDIPEGYSVSREKKERFSLILESASTNQTSMYLCASNTGAPNEQFFGPGTRLTVL.